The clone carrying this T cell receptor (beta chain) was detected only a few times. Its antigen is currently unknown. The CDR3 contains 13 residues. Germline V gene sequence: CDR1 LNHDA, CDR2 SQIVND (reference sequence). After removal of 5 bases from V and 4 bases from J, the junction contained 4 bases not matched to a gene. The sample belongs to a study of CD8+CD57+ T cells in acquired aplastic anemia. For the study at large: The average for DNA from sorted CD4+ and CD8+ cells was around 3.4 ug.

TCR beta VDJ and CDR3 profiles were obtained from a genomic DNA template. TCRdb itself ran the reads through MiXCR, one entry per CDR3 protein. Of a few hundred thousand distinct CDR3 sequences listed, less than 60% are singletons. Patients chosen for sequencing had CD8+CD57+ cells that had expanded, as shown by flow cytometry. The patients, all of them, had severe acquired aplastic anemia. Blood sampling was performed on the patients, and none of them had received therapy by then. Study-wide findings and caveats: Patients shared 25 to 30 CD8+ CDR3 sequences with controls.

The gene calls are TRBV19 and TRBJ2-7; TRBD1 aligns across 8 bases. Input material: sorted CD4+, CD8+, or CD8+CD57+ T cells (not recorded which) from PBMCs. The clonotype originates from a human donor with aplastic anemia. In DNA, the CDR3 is TGTGCCAGTAGTCAACAGGGGGAGTACGAGCAGTACTTC. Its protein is CASSQQGEYEQYF.